This T cell receptor beta chain was sequenced for a study of T-cell memory formation after mild COVID-19. Study details: The TCR clusters were mostly specific to one donor. General observations from the study: Contracting clones from day 15 to 85 had balanced CD4/CD8; later expanders favoured CD4+. Proof of SARS-CoV-2 specificity was absent for the second-wave clones that crested on day 37. Largely, contracting CD4+ clones fell within CM and EM, and contracting CD8+ clones within EMRA.

This clonotype was detected a few times. Its target is not known. MiXCR, run by TCRdb on the 5' RACE reads, gives a single entry per CDR3 protein. The repertoire holds 280,000 or so distinct CDR3 sequences, with under 20% as singletons. Trimming removed 3 bases from V and 5 bases from J; junction bases left unmatched: 11. Germline V gene sequence: CDR1 SGHVS, CDR2 FNYEAQ. This CDR3 has 18 amino acids. The sequenced sample consisted of PBMCs or a T cell subset sorted from them (not recorded which). The chain recombines TRBV7-6 with TRBJ2-2, with 11 nucleotides matching TRBD2. The TCR was taken from a man in his late teens or twenties who had mild COVID-19 (a few samples of this study predate the infection). Cell type and time point are not known. The CDR3, as DNA: TGTGCCAGCAGCTTCGGGCTAGCGGGGGGCAGAAGAACCGGGGAGCTGTTTTTT. Protein product: CASSFGLAGGRRTGELFF.